Following are 28 T cell receptor beta chains from one sample sequenced in a study of blood T cell repertoires in COVID-19. Sequenced by immunoSEQ multiplex PCR; TCRdb stores in-frame clones only, minus some. Found here are around 77,000 clones, around 85% of them singletons; the top ten hold 5.1%. Sequenced sample: peripheral blood. These receptors originate from a man older than 75 with acute or convalescent COVID-19.

The chain has TRBV19 and TRBJ1-3; D possibly corresponds to TRBD1 (6 bases). From germline, CDR1 is LNHDA and CDR2 SQIVND (reference sequence). The V end lost 0 bases, the J end lost 7 bases, and 16 bases lay between the germline ends. CDR3 length: 16 amino acids. The CDR3: CASSIDQSTGGNTIYF. The CDR3 DNA reads as TGTGCCAGTAGTATAGATCAGTCGACAGGAGGCAACACCATATATTTT.

The V call is TRBV28, the J call TRBJ1-2, with D uncertain. This CDR3 spans 12 amino acids. Germline V gene data show CDR1 as MDHEN and CDR2 as SYDVKM. Trimming shortened V by 5 bases and J by 7 bases, and 11 bases separated the two germline ends. The CDR3 protein is CASSTTIFGYTF. The CDR3, as DNA: TGTGCCAGCAGTACTACGATATTTGGCTACACCTTC.

The V call is TRBV27, the J call TRBJ1-4; a weak D match, TRBD1 (6 bases). The germline V gene has CDR1 MNHEY and CDR2 SMNVEV (reference sequence). This CDR3 spans 12 amino acids. V was shortened by 2 bases and J by 14 bases, with 12 bases between the two germline ends. CDR3 bases: TGTGCCAGCAGTTTAATTGGGGGCCACCTGTTTTTT. This gives the protein CASSLIGGHLFF. The whole variable domain, remainder taken from reference TRBV27 and TRBJ1-4, is EAQVTQNPRYLITVTGKKLTVTCSQNMNHEYMSWYRQDPGLGLRQIYYSMNVEVTDKGDVPEGYKVSRKEKRNFPLILESPSPNQTSLYFCASSLIGGHLFFGSGTQLSVL.

The chain is built from TRBV9 and TRBJ2-7, with 8 bases fitting TRBD2. CDR3 length: 16 amino acids. Germline CDR1 and CDR2: SGDLS and YYNGEE. V was pared by 4 bases and J by 2 bases, with 11 bases of the junction left unmatched. This CDR3 reads CASSPDWTSMAYEQYF. DNA for the CDR3: TGTGCCAGCAGCCCCGACTGGACTAGCATGGCCTACGAGCAGTACTTC.

The V call is TRBV19, the J call TRBJ2-5, with TRBD1 matching over 9 bases. Germline V gene data show CDR1 as LNHDA and CDR2 as SQIVND (reference sequence). This CDR3 spans 15 amino acids. V was pared by 2 bases and J by 5 bases, with 6 bases of the junction left unmatched. CDR3 in DNA: TGTGCCAGTAGTATAATGGGACAGGGTGAGGAGACCCAGTACTTC. Translated: CASSIMGQGEETQYF.

This sequence joins TRBV24-1 and TRBJ2-1; 10 bases agree with TRBD1. Trimming removed 5 bases from V and 5 bases from J; junction bases left unmatched: 11. Germline V CDR1 and CDR2: KGHDR, SFDVKD. The CDR3 sequence is 17 residues long. The CDR3 here is CATSGRQGAQVHNEQFF. The CDR3 coding sequence is TGTGCCACCAGTGGCCGACAGGGGGCTCAAGTCCACAATGAGCAGTTCTTC.

The chain carries TRBV3-1 (or the pseudogene TRBV3-2) and TRBJ2-1; D uncertain. V lost 3 bases, J lost 4 bases, and 4 bases lay in between. Germline V gene data show CDR1 as LGHDT and CDR2 as YNNKEL (reference sequence). This CDR3 is built from 12 residues. In DNA, the CDR3 is TGTGCCAGCAGCCAGCGATACAATGAGCAGTTCTTC. This sequence encodes CASSQRYNEQFF.

The chain's CDR3 is CASSSPGADTQYF. CDR3 coding DNA: TGTGCCAGCAGCTCTCCTGGGGCCGATACGCAGTATTTT. The chain recombines TRBV5-4 with TRBJ2-3; D perhaps matches TRBD1 (5 bases). CDR3 length: 13 residues. V lost 3 bases and J lost 6, with 11 bases in between. Germline CDR1 SGHNT, CDR2 YYREEE (reference sequence).

The V and J genes are TRBV5-4 and TRBJ2-7; possibly TRBD1 for D (5 bases). Germline V gives CDR1 SGHNT, CDR2 YYREEE (reference sequence). CDR3 length: 14 residues. V lost 4 bases, J lost 2 bases, and 13 bases lay in between. In DNA form, the CDR3 reads TGTGCCAGCAGCGAACCAGACAGTCCCTACGAGCAGTACTTC. It encodes CASSEPDSPYEQYF.

This chain uses TRBV5-4 with TRBJ2-2, with TRBD2 matching over 15 bases. The J segment lost 2 bases and the V segment lost 5 bases, leaving 4 bases of the junction unmatched. Germline-derived CDR1 and CDR2 are SGHNT and YYREEE (reference sequence). This CDR3 contains 17 residues. CDR3 region: CASRTGLAGGNTGELFF. In DNA, the CDR3 is TGTGCCAGCAGAACGGGACTAGCGGGAGGAAACACCGGGGAGCTGTTTTTT.

The rearrangement uses TRBV6-2 or TRBV6-3 and TRBJ1-5, with 9 bases fitting TRBD1. This CDR3 contains 16 residues. The V gene end was trimmed by 6 bases and the J gene end by 7 bases; junction bases not matched to a gene: 13. Germline V CDR1 and CDR2: MNHEY, SVGEGT. The CDR3 loop is CASSFGQGTGYQPQHF. CDR3 DNA: TGTGCCAGCAGCTTTGGGCAGGGGACAGGGTACCAGCCCCAGCATTTT.

J is TRBJ2-7 and V is TRBV7-2, with 7 bases fitting TRBD1. Per germline, CDR1 SGHTA and CDR2 FQGNSA. V was pared by 5 bases and J by 1 base, with 2 bases of the junction left unmatched. The CDR3 contains 13 residues. The CDR3 nucleotides read TGTGCCAGCAGCCCGGGACAGTCCTACGAGCAGTACTTC. Its protein product is CASSPGQSYEQYF.

As for this clone: Other DNA sequences in this sample translate to the same CDR3. This chain joins TRBV10-2 and TRBJ2-2, with D perhaps TRBD1 (6 bases). Trimming took 6 bases from V and 4 from J, leaving 15 bases between them. Germline CDR1 is WSHSY and CDR2 is SAAADI. The CDR3 totals 15 residues. DNA for the CDR3: TGCGCCAGCAGACGTCTAGACAGGACCACCGGGGAGCTGTTTTTT. It specifies CASRRLDRTTGELFF.

The J gene is TRBJ2-5, the V gene TRBV7-2, with 9 bases lining up with TRBD2. The V gene's germline CDR1 is SGHTA and CDR2 FQGNSA. This CDR3 spans 13 amino acids. J was trimmed by 3 bases and V by 5 bases; bases with no gene match: 1. DNA for the CDR3: TGTGCCAGCAGCAGACTAGCGGAAGAGACCCAGTACTTC. It is translated as CASSRLAEETQYF.

The V gene is TRBV6-2 or TRBV6-3, the J gene TRBJ2-7; D is ambiguous. The CDR3 extends over 13 amino acids. V lost 2 bases and J lost 3, with 8 bases in between. Looked up from germline, CDR1 is MNHEY and CDR2 is SVGEGT. CDR3 coding DNA: TGTGCCAGCAGTTACCAGGCAGGCTACGAGCAGTACTTC. Translating gives CASSYQAGYEQYF.

V is TRBV6-4 and J is TRBJ2-1, with 7 bases aligning to TRBD2. Trimming removed 2 bases from V and 4 bases from J; junction bases left unmatched: 2. This CDR3 is 14 amino acids long. Germline CDR1 reads MRHNA; CDR2 reads SNTAGT. The CDR3: CASSDLGGYNEQFF. CDR3 bases: TGTGCCAGCAGTGACCTCGGGGGGTACAATGAGCAGTTCTTC.

In its sample, this clone was seen once. DNA of the CDR3: TGTGCCAGCAGCTCCACTCAAGAGACCCAGTACTTC. It encodes CASSSTQETQYF. V usage is TRBV7-2 and J usage is TRBJ2-5; D gene ambiguous. The CDR3 spans 12 residues. V gave up 4 bases and J gave up 2 bases, with 5 bases separating them. CDR1 and CDR2 from the germline V gene are SGHTA and FQGNSA.

The chain links TRBV24-1 to TRBJ2-1; D may be TRBD1 (6 bases). In germline, CDR1 is KGHDR, CDR2 SFDVKD. V was shortened by 3 bases and J by 5 bases, with 25 bases between the two germline ends. The CDR3 has 19 residues. The CDR3 nucleotides are TGTGCCACCAGTGATAAAGATAGATGGGGGCCAAGGCCAAACAATGAGCAGTTCTTC. Residues: CATSDKDRWGPRPNNEQFF.

This sequence joins TRBV5-1 and TRBJ2-3; D is possibly TRBD2 (5 bases). The germline gives CDR1 SGHRS, CDR2 YFSETQ. V lost 0 bases to trimming and J lost 7 bases, with 15 bases between them. This CDR3 contains 15 residues. The CDR3 coding sequence is TGCGCCAGCAGCTTGGAGAGAGGACTCAAGAATACGCAGTATTTT. Protein product: CASSLERGLKNTQYF.

The sample holds one count of this clone. The J gene is TRBJ1-3, the V gene TRBV18, with D unresolved. The V gene lost 6 bases and the J gene lost 1 base, with 13 bases spanning the gap. This CDR3 region has 15 residues. Germline CDR1 is KGHSH and CDR2 is LQKENI. In DNA form, the CDR3 reads TGTGCCAGCTCTCCCCCCCCGGGGTCTGGAAACACCATATATTTT. Residues: CASSPPPGSGNTIYF.

The V call is TRBV28, the J call TRBJ2-1, with TRBD1 matching 10 bases. The germline V gene encodes CDR1 MDHEN and CDR2 SYDVKM. This CDR3 has 15 amino acids. Trimming removed 6 bases from V and 1 base from J; junction bases left unmatched: 3. The CDR3 region is CASRSGQGSYNEQFF. Written as DNA, the CDR3 is TGTGCCAGCAGATCGGGACAGGGGTCCTACAATGAGCAGTTCTTC. Full variable domain (rest looked up from reference TRBV28 and TRBJ2-1): DVKVTQSSRYLVKRTGEKVFLECVQDMDHENMFWYRQDPGLGLRLIYFSYDVKMKEKGDIPEGYSVSREKKERFSLILESASTNQTSMYLCASRSGQGSYNEQFFGPGTRLTVL.

The chain uses TRBV29-1 and TRBJ2-1; D gene ambiguous. Trimming shortened V by 4 bases and J by 6 bases, and 22 bases separated the two germline ends. From germline, CDR1 is SQVTM and CDR2 ANQGSEA. This CDR3 is 16 amino acids long. CDR3 coding DNA: TGCAGCGTTGGACCTAGAAACCCCCGCTTGGGCAATGAGCAGTTCTTC. It is translated as CSVGPRNPRLGNEQFF.

The rearrangement links TRBV14 to TRBJ2-5; 9 bases align to TRBD1. The germline gives CDR1 SGHDN, CDR2 FVKESK. The CDR3 totals 17 residues. The ends lost 5 bases at V and 2 bases at J; junction bases unmatched: 12. The DNA for the CDR3 is TGTGCCAGCAGCAAATTTGGGACAGGGCTAGTACAAGAGACCCAGTACTTC. Encoded protein: CASSKFGTGLVQETQYF.

V gene TRBV6-5 combines with J gene TRBJ2-5, with 8 bases aligning to TRBD1. The CDR3 is 15 residues long. V shed 2 bases, J shed 2 bases, and the junction held 4 bases outside the gene matches. Per germline, CDR1 MNHEY and CDR2 SVGAGI. CDR3 bases: TGTGCCAGCAGTTACACGGGGACAGGACAAGAGACCCAGTACTTC. Protein product: CASSYTGTGQETQYF.

V is TRBV7-8 and J is TRBJ2-7; TRBD1 might be the D (7 bases). CDR1 is SGHVS, CDR2 FQNEAQ, per germline. This CDR3 has 15 residues. Trimming took 4 bases from V and 2 from J, leaving 15 bases between them. CDR3 sequence (DNA): TGTGCCAGCAGCTGGCGGGACAGCGACACCTACGAGCAGTACTTC. Its protein is CASSWRDSDTYEQYF.

The rearrangement links TRBV6-6 to TRBJ2-7; D is ambiguous. V gave up 0 bases and J gave up 0 bases, with 6 bases separating them. Germline lookup yields CDR1 MNHNY and CDR2 SVGAGI (reference sequence). The CDR3 sequence is 14 residues long. DNA of the CDR3: TGTGCCAGCAGTTACTCGGCTAGCTCCTACGAGCAGTACTTC. Translating it yields CASSYSASSYEQYF.

This chain links TRBV27 with TRBJ1-5; D remains ambiguous. Trimming removed 3 bases at V and 6 bases at J, with 9 bases between. Germline CDR1 MNHEY, CDR2 SMNVEV (reference sequence). The CDR3 sequence is 13 residues long. The DNA of the CDR3 is TGTGCCAGCAGTTTTCAAGAGGGTCAGCCCCAGCATTTT. Encoded protein: CASSFQEGQPQHF.

The chain employs TRBV24-1 and TRBJ2-3; D remains ambiguous. The germline V gene encodes CDR1 KGHDR and CDR2 SFDVKD. The CDR3 is 13 residues long. V was shortened by 4 bases and J by 3 bases, with 7 bases between the two germline ends. CDR3 sequence: CATSDPGTDTQYF. In DNA form, the CDR3 reads TGTGCCACCAGTGACCCCGGGACAGATACGCAGTATTTT.